The 25 T cell receptor beta chains in this list originate from one sample, sequenced in a study of regulatory T cells in long-lasting Graves disease. This sample's time point: persistent/refractory GD, antithyroid drugs over 5 years with positive TRAb. After RNA was extracted from PBMCs, the TCR library was made from it. Assembly of TCR beta libraries relied on iRepertoire HTBI primers together with Arm-PCR of CDR3 regions. MiXCR, run by TCRdb on the multiplex PCR reads, gives a single entry per CDR3 protein. This table holds roughly 300,000 distinct CDR3 sequences, around 20% found once. The starting material was peripheral blood mononuclear cells (PBMCs), obtained when the disease was refractory, from a patient treated with antithyroid drugs. These receptors all stem from a female donor with Graves disease.

The V call is TRBV24-1, the J call TRBJ1-4; D perhaps matches TRBD1 (5 bases). The CDR3 spans 13 residues. Germline CDR1 and CDR2: KGHDR and SFDVKD. With 12 bases removed from V and 3 bases from J, the gap between germline ends came to 13 bases. DNA for the CDR3: TGTGCCGCCCAGCAGGGCGCTAATGAAAAACTGTTTTTT. This encodes CAAQQGANEKLFF.

This clonotype was counted ten times or more. The J gene is TRBJ1-6, the V gene TRBV27; D perhaps matches TRBD1 (5 bases). The V and J ends lost 8 bases and 10 bases respectively, with 15 bases between them. The germline CDR1 and CDR2 sequences are MNHEY and SMNVEV (reference sequence). This CDR3 region has 13 residues. The DNA of the CDR3 is TGTGCCAGCGGGACTTGGCAGGTCTCACCCCTCCACTTT. It encodes CASGTWQVSPLHF.

This clonotype turned up a few times. This chain connects TRBV19 to TRBJ1-2; D may be TRBD1 (6 bases). Deletions cut 6 bases from V and 3 bases from J, with 17 bases between. Germline V gene data show CDR1 as LNHDA and CDR2 as SQIVND (reference sequence). This CDR3 region has 15 residues. The CDR3 protein is CASSGGPGYDYGYTF. The CDR3 nucleotides are TGTGCCAGTAGCGGGGGGCCAGGGTACGACTATGGCTACACCTTC. The complete variable domain, with remaining parts taken from reference TRBV19 and TRBJ1-2, reads DGGITQSPKYLFRKEGQNVTLSCEQNLNHDAMYWYRQDPGQGLRLIYYSQIVNDFQKGDIAEGYSVSREKKESFPLTVTSAQKNPTAFYLCASSGGPGYDYGYTFGSGTRLTVV.

Worth noting for this clonotype: One end of the junction is discordant with germline, which a read error may explain. The chain combines TRBV3-1 with TRBJ2-7, with TRBD2 as a possible D gene (6 bases). CDR3 length equals 15 residues. Per germline, CDR1 LGHDT and CDR2 YNNKEL (reference sequence). CDR3 sequence reads: CASSPSGRLAYGQYF. CDR3 DNA sequence: TGTGCCAGCAGTCCCTCGGGGAGGTTAGCCTACGGGCAGTACTTC.

The V gene is TRBV6-1, the J gene TRBJ2-2; D tentatively fits TRBD1 or TRBD2 (5 bases each). The ends were cut back, 8 bases at V and 3 bases at J, with 10 bases in the middle. Per germline, CDR1 MNHNS and CDR2 SASEGT. This CDR3 has 13 residues. In DNA, the CDR3 is TGTGCCAGCCGGGACCGGTACACCGGGGAGCTGTTTTTT. Protein: CASRDRYTGELFF.

The chain joins TRBV19 to TRBJ1-4, with D possibly matching TRBD1 (5 bases). Germline assignment: CDR1 LNHDA and CDR2 SQIVND (reference sequence). The CDR3 runs to 13 residues. Trimming cost V 6 bases and J 4 bases, with 9 bases left between them. The CDR3 nucleotides read TGTGCCAGTAGGGGACCGATTAATGAAAAACTGTTTTTT. Translation: CASRGPINEKLFF.

This clonotype appeared many times. V and J are TRBV11-2 and TRBJ2-7; no clear D. V lost 7 bases and J 2 bases, leaving 12 bases between the germline ends. CDR3 length: 13 amino acids. Germline V gene lookup returns CDR1 SGHAT and CDR2 FQNNGV. CDR3 sequence (DNA): TGTGCCAGCAACGGGCTAGACACCTACGAGCAGTACTTC. Its protein is CASNGLDTYEQYF.

This clonotype was detected ten times or more. The rearrangement uses TRBV12-3 or TRBV12-4 and TRBJ1-5; D is perhaps TRBD1 (5 bases). This CDR3 has 14 amino acids. Trimming stripped 7 bases from V and 6 bases from J, with 16 bases between. The CDR3 protein is CASTYSGSGQPQHF. The CDR3 coding sequence is TGTGCCAGCACTTATTCAGGGTCGGGTCAGCCCCAGCATTTT.

On this clonotype: A much larger clone lies one base from this, so it may be a read error. This CDR3 is CASTGQGGTYEQYF. CDR3 DNA sequence: TGTGCCAGCACCGGACAGGGAGGGACCTACGAGCAGTACTTC. The chain joins TRBV12-3 or TRBV12-4 to TRBJ2-7; maybe TRBD1 (8 bases). V shed 7 bases and J shed 2 bases, with 15 bases lying between them. This CDR3 comprises 14 residues.

This clonotype was counted many times. V is TRBV9 and J is TRBJ1-2, with D perhaps TRBD1 (6 bases). The germline gives CDR1 SGDLS, CDR2 YYNGEE. This CDR3 has 13 residues. V was shortened by 0 bases and J by 8 bases, with 11 bases between the two germline ends. In nucleotides, the CDR3 is TGTGCCAGCAGCGTAGTACAGGGAGAAGGCTACACCTTC. Amino acid sequence: CASSVVQGEGYTF.

This clonotype was detected ten times or more. This chain links TRBV3-1 with TRBJ2-5, with D tentatively TRBD2 (5 bases). The germline V gene encodes CDR1 LGHDT and CDR2 YNNKEL (reference sequence). The CDR3 is 13 residues long. Trimming pared 2 bases from V and 5 bases from J, leaving 9 bases between. This CDR3 is CASSQIASETQYF. The CDR3 DNA is TGTGCCAGCAGCCAAATAGCGTCGGAGACCCAGTACTTC.

The chain employs TRBV5-6 and TRBJ2-2; D may correspond to TRBD1 or TRBD2 (5 bases each). Per the germline V gene, CDR1 is SGHDT and CDR2 is YYEEEE. V was trimmed by 4 bases and J by 6 bases, leaving 16 bases between them. The CDR3 totals 15 residues. Here the CDR3 DNA reads TGTGCCAGCAGCCCCAGGGATGGGGGACCCGGGGAGCTGTTTTTT. This translates into CASSPRDGGPGELFF.

In this sample, this clonotype turned up many times. The chain is built from TRBV2 and TRBJ2-5; D is uncertain. The CDR3 is made up of 11 amino acids. Trimming removed 7 bases at V and 5 bases at J, with 8 bases between. Germline-derived CDR1 and CDR2 are SNHLY and FYNNEI. The CDR3 DNA reads TGTGCCAGCAATGGTAACGAGACCCAGTACTTC. This translates into CASNGNETQYF.

As to this clonotype: A much more abundant neighbour one base away suggests this may be a read error. The gene calls are TRBV12-3 or TRBV12-4 and TRBJ1-1; 8 bases match TRBD1. This CDR3 is built from 14 residues. The V and J ends lost 6 bases and 4 bases, in that order; junction bases with no gene match: 7. CDR3: CASSFTTGVTEAFF. Written as DNA, the CDR3 is TGTGCCAGCAGCTTCACGACAGGGGTCACTGAAGCTTTCTTT.

This clonotype has ten or more counts. The genes are TRBV7-2 and TRBJ2-5, with 9 positions matching TRBD1. The germline V gene has CDR1 SGHTA and CDR2 FQGNSA. This CDR3 contains 16 residues. V was pared by 5 bases and J by 3 bases, with 10 bases of the junction left unmatched. The CDR3 DNA reads TGTGCCAGCAGCCCTCCGGGACAGGGCCTGGAAGAGACCCAGTACTTC. It yields the protein CASSPPGQGLEETQYF.

This clonotype was found a few times. This rearrangement joins TRBV20-1 to TRBJ2-5, with 10 bases identical to TRBD2. The trim removed 3 bases at V and 3 bases at J, leaving 7 bases unmatched. Germline lookup yields CDR1 DFQATT and CDR2 SNEGSKA (reference sequence). CDR3 length: 15 residues. This chain's CDR3 is CSASSVTSGKETQYF. The CDR3 DNA reads TGCAGTGCTAGTTCGGTCACTAGCGGGAAAGAGACCCAGTACTTC.

CDR3 in amino acids: CASKSVTALLSGNTIYF. In DNA form, the CDR3 reads TGTGCCAGCAAAAGCGTAACAGCCCTCCTCTCTGGAAACACCATATATTTT. This chain links TRBV6-1 with TRBJ1-3, with no clear D. The ends were cut back, 7 bases at V and 0 bases at J, with 19 bases in the middle. The CDR3 extends over 17 amino acids. Germline V lookup: CDR1 MNHNS, CDR2 SASEGT.

This clonotype was seen ten or more times. The chain carries TRBV28 and TRBJ2-7; maybe TRBD1 (5 bases). The germline V and J ends were trimmed by 6 bases and 2 bases, with 14 bases remaining between them. This CDR3 is built from 14 residues. CDR1 MDHEN and CDR2 SYDVKM come from the germline V gene. CDR3 nucleotide sequence: TGTGCCAGCAGCCCCAAGGGCAGGGCCTACGAGCAGTACTTC. It codes for CASSPKGRAYEQYF.

This clonotype was observed many times. V is TRBV2 and J is TRBJ2-5; no clear D gene. This CDR3 region has 14 residues. V was pared by 4 bases and J by 0 bases, with 9 bases between. Germline CDR1 and CDR2: SNHLY and FYNNEI. CDR3: CASSVRADQETQYF. In DNA form, the CDR3 reads TGTGCCAGCAGTGTACGGGCAGACCAAGAGACCCAGTACTTC.

This clonotype has at least ten counts. The V call is TRBV5-1, the J call TRBJ1-2; no clear D. CDR1 is SGHRS and CDR2 is YFSETQ in the germline V gene. Trimming shortened V by 1 base and J by 5 bases, and 12 bases separated the two germline ends. This CDR3 is 14 amino acids long. The CDR3 here is CASSLHSAAYGYTF. DNA for the CDR3: TGCGCCAGCAGCTTGCATTCGGCGGCGTATGGCTACACCTTC.

This clonotype was seen repeatedly, ten times or more. The V and J genes are TRBV7-2 and TRBJ2-4; the match to TRBD1 covers 7 bases. V was pared by 3 bases and J by 10 bases, with 6 bases of the junction left unmatched. The CDR3 totals 13 residues. The germline gives CDR1 SGHTA, CDR2 FQGNSA. CDR3 DNA: TGTGCCAGCAGCTTGGGACAGCTTAATATTCAGTACTTC. This encodes CASSLGQLNIQYF.

This clonotype was picked up many times. This chain uses TRBV12-3 or TRBV12-4 with TRBJ2-6, with 9 bases identical to TRBD2. After removal of 6 bases from V and 0 bases from J, the junction contained 6 bases not matched to a gene. This CDR3 region has 17 residues. The CDR3 region has the DNA TGTGCCAGCAGCTTTGAACTAGCGGGCTCTGGGGCCAACGTCCTGACTTTC. As protein: CASSFELAGSGANVLTF.

This clonotype has only a few counts. The chain couples TRBV5-4 to TRBJ2-7; tentative D call: TRBD1 (5 bases). CDR1 is SGHNT, CDR2 YYREEE, per germline (reference sequence). This CDR3 spans 13 amino acids. V dropped 4 bases and J dropped 2 bases, with 10 bases sitting between them. CDR3 protein: CASSEGVPYEQYF. In DNA form, the CDR3 reads TGTGCCAGCAGCGAAGGGGTCCCCTACGAGCAGTACTTC.

This clonotype was detected ten times or more. This chain uses TRBV27 with TRBJ2-7, with D perhaps matching TRBD2 (6 bases). Germline assignment: CDR1 MNHEY and CDR2 SMNVEV (reference sequence). Trimming shortened V by 6 bases and J by 6 bases, and 18 bases separated the two germline ends. The CDR3 covers 14 residues. The CDR3 protein is CASRFREDRSEQYF. The DNA of the CDR3 is TGTGCCAGCAGGTTTAGGGAGGATCGCTCCGAGCAGTACTTC.

This clonotype was seen ten or more times. V and J are TRBV12-3 or TRBV12-4 and TRBJ2-5; 13 bases match TRBD2. The V segment lost 6 bases and the J segment 5 bases; nucleotides outside the gene matches: 3. This CDR3 region has 14 residues. CDR3 nucleotides: TGTGCCAGCAGCCCGGGACTAGCGGGGGAGACCCAGTACTTC. This translates into CASSPGLAGETQYF.